This TCR beta chain was recovered during a study of cytomegalovirus exposure and HLA in healthy donors. At collection, donors were nominally healthy, but unrecorded immune exposures were probable. The CDR3 consists of 12 residues. Germline lookup yields CDR1 SQVTM and CDR2 ANQGSEA. Trimming took 6 bases from V and 2 from J, leaving 8 bases between them. Primers for the PCR totalled 60 Vbeta and 13 Jbeta. Data came from immunoSEQ multiplex PCR; TCRdb stores just in-frame clones and leaves some out. The sample data list 110,000 to 150,000 clones. On this clone: Antigen: not known.

General observations from the study: Among CMV-associated TCR beta chains, most appeared HLA-restricted in a later analysis. About 87% or about 30% of the time was how often most TCR beta V segments were productive, according to an earlier analysis. The CMV antigen specificity of a few CMV-associated chains was confirmed through in vitro analysis.

This clonotype was sampled from a male donor in good health and CMV-seronegative. Source material: PBMCs. V and J are TRBV29-1 and TRBJ1-3; D not resolved. In DNA, the CDR3 is TGCAGCGTGCTCGGGGCTGGAAACACCATATATTTT. Its translation is CSVLGAGNTIYF.